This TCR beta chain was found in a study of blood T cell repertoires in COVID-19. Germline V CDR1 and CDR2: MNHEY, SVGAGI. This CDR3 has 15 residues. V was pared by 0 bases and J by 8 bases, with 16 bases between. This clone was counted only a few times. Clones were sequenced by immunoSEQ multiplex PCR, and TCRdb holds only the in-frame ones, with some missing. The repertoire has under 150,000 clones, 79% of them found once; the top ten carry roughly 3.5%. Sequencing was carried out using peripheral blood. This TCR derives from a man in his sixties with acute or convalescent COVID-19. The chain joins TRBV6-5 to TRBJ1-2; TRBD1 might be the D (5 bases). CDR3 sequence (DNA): TGTGCCAGCAGTTACTCTATCCAGGGCCCCGGCGGCTACACCTTC. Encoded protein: CASSYSIQGPGGYTF.